This TCR beta chain was observed in a study of cytomegalovirus exposure and HLA in healthy donors. 13 Jbeta primers and 60 Vbeta primers were used for the PCR. Method: immunoSEQ multiplex PCR; TCRdb's copy keeps in-frame clones and lacks some. This table holds 200,000 to 250,000 clones, approximately 88% found once. V shed 5 bases, J shed 4 bases, and the junction held 1 base outside the gene matches. There are 11 residues in the CDR3. CDR1 is GTSNPN, CDR2 SVGIG, per germline (reference sequence). On this clone: The antigen is not known.

Study-level results: An analysis was carried out at a later point. It showed that HLA-associated TCR beta chains were more clonally expanded than equally common non-associated chains.

The TCR was taken from a boy younger than 10 in good health and CMV-seronegative. This chain uses TRBV30 with TRBJ2-7; 8 bases match TRBD2. The specimen was PBMCs. CDR3 bases: TGTGCCTGGCGGGAGGGGTACGAGCAGTACTTC. Its translation: CAWREGYEQYF.